The rows below give T cell receptor beta chains drawn from one sample of a study of cytomegalovirus exposure and HLA in healthy donors. This table comes from immunoSEQ multiplex PCR, and its TCRdb copy is limited to in-frame clones, with some not included. In all, the sample yields just under 80,000 clones. Sequences were obtained from PBMCs. All receptors come from a man younger than 30 in good health and CMV-seropositive. Both conserved end residues are part of each CDR3. Fields, in order: clone size, V gene, J gene, D gene, CDR3 DNA, CDR3 protein. The D gene is left open where the match is weak. Not all rows give a size; the values are once, few, many and, for expanded clones, a class.

abundance: NA; v_gene: TRBV6-5; j_gene: TRBJ2-2; d_gene: NA; CDR3nt: TGTGCCAGCAGTTACAACAGCTACACCGGGGAGCTGTTTTTT; CDR3aa: CASSYNSYTGELFF
abundance: medium-sized; v_gene: TRBV30; j_gene: TRBJ1-6; d_gene: TRBD1; CDR3nt: TGTGCCTGGAGTCCGCAGACAGGGGAAGCTACTTCACCCCTCCACTTT; CDR3aa: CAWSPQTGEATSPLHF
abundance: NA; v_gene: TRBV25-1; j_gene: TRBJ1-2; d_gene: NA; CDR3nt: TGTGCCAGCACAAACACTAACTATGGCTACACCTTC; CDR3aa: CASTNTNYGYTF
abundance: NA; v_gene: TRBV5-1; j_gene: TRBJ2-5; d_gene: NA; CDR3nt: TGCGCCAGCAGCCCGGAGACCCGGGGGACCCAGTACTTC; CDR3aa: CASSPETRGTQYF
abundance: NA; v_gene: TRBV15; j_gene: TRBJ1-4; d_gene: NA; CDR3nt: TGTGCCACCAGCAGAGATCGGGGGACGGGTAATGAAAAACTGTTTTTT; CDR3aa: CATSRDRGTGNEKLFF
abundance: NA; v_gene: TRBV7-9; j_gene: TRBJ2-1; d_gene: NA; CDR3nt: TGTGCCAGCAGCTTAGGGGGGCCTTATGAGCAGTTCTTC; CDR3aa: CASSLGGPYEQFF
abundance: NA; v_gene: TRBV9; j_gene: TRBJ2-3; d_gene: NA; CDR3nt: TGTGCCAGCAGCGTAGGGGGGGCAGATACGCAGTATTTT; CDR3aa: CASSVGGADTQYF
abundance: NA; v_gene: TRBV5-8; j_gene: TRBJ1-1; d_gene: TRBD1; CDR3nt: TGTGCCAGCAGCCGGACAGGGGGTAATGAAGCTTTCTTT; CDR3aa: CASSRTGGNEAFF
abundance: NA; v_gene: TRBV19; j_gene: TRBJ1-1; d_gene: TRBD1; CDR3nt: TGTGCCATCCGGGACAGGGGAAACACTGAAGCTTTCTTT; CDR3aa: CAIRDRGNTEAFF
abundance: NA; v_gene: TRBV5-1; j_gene: TRBJ2-1; d_gene: NA; CDR3nt: TGCGCCAGCAGCTTGGCTTGGGCAGGGAACACCTACAATGAGCAGTTCTTC; CDR3aa: CASSLAWAGNTYNEQFF
abundance: NA; v_gene: TRBV13; j_gene: TRBJ1-2; d_gene: NA; CDR3nt: TGTGCCAGCAGCTTAGGCCAGGCCGGCCTGAACGGCTACACCTTC; CDR3aa: CASSLGQAGLNGYTF
abundance: NA; v_gene: TRBV6-1; j_gene: TRBJ2-7; d_gene: NA; CDR3nt: TGTGCCAGCAGCGAGGGACTTAGAACCTACGAGCAGTACTTC; CDR3aa: CASSEGLRTYEQYF
abundance: NA; v_gene: TRBV5-4; j_gene: TRBJ2-7; d_gene: NA; CDR3nt: TGTGCCAGCAGCCTGTGGGCTAGCGTATCATACGAGCAGTACTTC; CDR3aa: CASSLWASVSYEQYF
abundance: NA; v_gene: TRBV5-1; j_gene: TRBJ2-3; d_gene: NA; CDR3nt: TGCGCCACCAATGGGGGGGCCACTAGCACAGATACGCAGTATTTT; CDR3aa: CATNGGATSTDTQYF
abundance: NA; v_gene: TRBV5-1; j_gene: TRBJ2-3; d_gene: TRBD2; CDR3nt: TGCGCCAGCAGCCTGCAGCGGGACACAGATACGCAGTATTTT; CDR3aa: CASSLQRDTDTQYF
abundance: NA; v_gene: TRBV28; j_gene: TRBJ1-1; d_gene: NA; CDR3nt: TGTGCCAGCAGTTTAGGGCGCTACTCGAACACTGAAGCTTTCTTT; CDR3aa: CASSLGRYSNTEAFF
abundance: NA; v_gene: TRBV18; j_gene: TRBJ2-1; d_gene: TRBD2; CDR3nt: TGTGCCAGCTCCCCCAACCCCAGCGGGGGGTACAATGAGCAGTTCTTC; CDR3aa: CASSPNPSGGYNEQFF
abundance: NA; v_gene: TRBV27; j_gene: TRBJ2-1; d_gene: TRBD2; CDR3nt: TGTGCCAGCGGCTCTAGCGGCTCCTCCTACAATGAGCAGTTCTTC; CDR3aa: CASGSSGSSYNEQFF
abundance: NA; v_gene: TRBV5-1; j_gene: TRBJ1-6; d_gene: TRBD1; CDR3nt: TGCGCCAGCAGCTTGGATACAGGGGCTAATTCACCCCTCCACTTT; CDR3aa: CASSLDTGANSPLHF
abundance: NA; v_gene: TRBV6-4; j_gene: TRBJ2-6; d_gene: NA; CDR3nt: TGTGCCAGCAGCGCAGACAACTCTGGGGCCAACGTCCTGACTTTC; CDR3aa: CASSADNSGANVLTF
abundance: NA; v_gene: TRBV19; j_gene: TRBJ1-3; d_gene: NA; CDR3nt: TGTGCCAGTAGTATAAACATCAGGGAAGGAGGAAACACCATATATTTT; CDR3aa: CASSINIREGGNTIYF
abundance: NA; v_gene: TRBV6-5; j_gene: TRBJ1-5; d_gene: NA; CDR3nt: TGTGCCAGCAGTACAGGATATAGCAATCAGCCCCAGCATTTT; CDR3aa: CASSTGYSNQPQHF